This TCR beta chain was captured in a study of shared clonotypes between healthy human individuals. The table came from immunoSEQ multiplex PCR; TCRdb's copy has only in-frame clones and leaves some out. The sample lists around 2,000,000 clones, more than 85% occurring once. CDR1 is PRHDT and CDR2 is FYEKMQ in the germline V gene (reference sequence). The germline V and J ends were trimmed by 6 bases and 8 bases, with 13 bases remaining between them. The CDR3 loop spans 13 amino acids. Selected positively for CCR7 and CD45RO-negative, naive CD8 cells excluded terminally differentiated effector memory CD45RA+ cells. The count of this clone is one.

The sequencing sample was made of naive CD8+ T cells from PBMCs. The rearrangement joins TRBV13 to TRBJ2-2; D possibly uses TRBD1 or TRBD2 (6 bases each). The sequence was collected from a man aged 18 to 30 in good health. Some clones in this sample may be carry-over from other donors' samples. The CDR3 reads CASRTSGAGELFF. The CDR3 DNA follows: TGTGCCAGCAGAACCTCGGGGGCTGGGGAGCTGTTTTTT.